The T cell receptor (beta chain) under discussion was sequenced for a study of blood T cell repertoires in COVID-19. As to this clone: A read error may account for a junction end that differs from germline.

The repertoire was sequenced with immunoSEQ multiplex PCR; TCRdb's copy has only in-frame clones and lacks some. The sample contains about 300,000 clones, roughly 83% of which appear only once. The germline gives CDR1 MDHEN, CDR2 SYDVKM. CDR3 size: 16 residues. J is TRBJ1-4 and V is TRBV28, with 9 bases lining up with TRBD1. Sequencing input: peripheral blood. This TCR derives from a human donor with COVID-19, enrolled during active disease. The donor label of this sample is uncertain. The CDR3 nucleotides are TGTGCCAGCAGCCGTTGGACAGGGGTGGGACTTGAACAACTGTTTTTT. Amino acid sequence: CASSRWTGVGLEQLFF.